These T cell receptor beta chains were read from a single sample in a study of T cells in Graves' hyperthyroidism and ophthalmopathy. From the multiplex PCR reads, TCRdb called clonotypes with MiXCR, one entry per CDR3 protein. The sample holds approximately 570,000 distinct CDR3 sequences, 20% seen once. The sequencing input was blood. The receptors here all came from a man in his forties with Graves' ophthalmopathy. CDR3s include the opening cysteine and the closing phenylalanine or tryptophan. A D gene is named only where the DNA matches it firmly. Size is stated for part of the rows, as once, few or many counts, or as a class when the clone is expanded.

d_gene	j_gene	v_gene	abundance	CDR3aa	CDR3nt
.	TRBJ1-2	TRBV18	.	CASSPPNSIYGYTF	TGTGCCAGCTCACCACCGAACAGCATCTATGGCTACACCTTC
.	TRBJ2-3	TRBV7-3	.	CASSPSSATDTQYF	TGTGCCAGCAGCCCGTCTAGCGCCACAGATACGCAGTATTTT
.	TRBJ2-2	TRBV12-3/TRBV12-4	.	CASRGRRGGGELFF	TGTGCCAGCAGGGGACGTAGGGGGGGCGGGGAGCTGTTTTTT
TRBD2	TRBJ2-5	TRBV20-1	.	CSARTLKLVAGMETQYF	TGCAGTGCTAGGACCCTCAAGCTAGTAGCGGGGATGGAGACCCAGTACTTC
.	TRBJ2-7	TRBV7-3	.	CASSLLESSYEQYF	TGTGCCAGCAGCTTATTGGAGAGCTCCTACGAGCAGTACTTC
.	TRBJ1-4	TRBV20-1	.	CSASFWGGQEKLFF	TGCAGTGCTAGTTTTTGGGGGGGCCAGGAAAAACTGTTTTTT
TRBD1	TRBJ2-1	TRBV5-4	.	CASSKGQGNEQLF	TGTGCCAGCAGCAAGGGACAGGGCAATGAGCAGCTCTTC
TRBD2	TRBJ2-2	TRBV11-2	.	CASSDTLLAGVAGELFF	TGTGCCAGCAGCGATACCTTACTAGCGGGAGTAGCCGGGGAGCTGTTTTTT
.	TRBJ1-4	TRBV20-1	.	CSAREPPANEKLFF	TGCAGTGCTAGAGAACCCCCTGCGAATGAAAAACTGTTTTTT
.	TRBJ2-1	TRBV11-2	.	CASSPDPYNEQFF	TGTGCCAGCAGCCCCGACCCCTACAATGAGCAGTTCTTC
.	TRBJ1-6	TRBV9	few	CASSVDGTAAGSPLHF	TGTGCCAGCAGCGTAGATGGAACAGCCGCCGGTTCACCCCTCCACTTT
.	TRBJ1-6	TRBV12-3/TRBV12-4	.	CASSLESSSPLHF	TGTGCCAGCAGTTTAGAGTCTAGTTCACCCCTCCACTTT
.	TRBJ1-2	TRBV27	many	CASSSSGRRISNYGYTF	TGTGCCAGCAGTTCCTCGGGACGGCGGATCTCGAACTATGGCTACACCTTC
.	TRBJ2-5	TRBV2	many	CASSEAGRGQETQYF	TGTGCCAGCAGTGAAGCGGGTAGGGGGCAAGAGACCCAGTACTTC
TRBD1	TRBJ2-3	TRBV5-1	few	CASSWATRQGPTDTQYF	TGCGCCAGCAGCTGGGCAACGAGACAGGGACCCACAGATACGCAGTATTTT
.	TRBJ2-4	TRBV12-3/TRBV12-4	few	CASADGGDIQYF	TGTGCCAGCGCCGACGGAGGTGACATTCAGTACTTC
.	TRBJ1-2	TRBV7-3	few	CASSLDGSSAYGYTF	TGTGCCAGCAGCCTGGATGGGTCCTCTGCCTATGGCTACACCTTC
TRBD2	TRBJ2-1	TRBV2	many	CASSVRSSGRAWSYNEQFF	TGTGCCAGCAGTGTAAGGTCTAGCGGGAGGGCTTGGTCCTACAATGAGCAGTTCTTC
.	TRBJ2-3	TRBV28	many	CASLTTTAVDTQYF	TGTGCCAGTCTGACTACCACAGCAGTAGATACGCAGTATTTT
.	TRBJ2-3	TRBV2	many	CASTEPLKGLTDTQYF	TGTGCCAGCACCGAACCCCTAAAGGGACTCACAGATACGCAGTATTTT
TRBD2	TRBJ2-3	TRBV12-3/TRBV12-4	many	CASRPYVAGQDTQYF	TGTGCCAGCAGACCCTACGTAGCGGGGCAAGATACGCAGTATTTT
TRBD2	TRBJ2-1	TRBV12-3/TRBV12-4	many	CASSFALAGDSNEQFF	TGTGCCAGCAGTTTTGCACTAGCGGGAGACAGCAATGAGCAGTTCTTC
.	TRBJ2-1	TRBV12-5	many	CASGLSGRVGNEQFF	TGTGCTAGTGGGCTCTCGGGCAGGGTGGGCAATGAGCAGTTCTTC
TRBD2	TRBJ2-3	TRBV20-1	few	CSANGGVGDTQYF	TGCAGTGCTAACGGGGGGGTGGGAGATACGCAGTATTTT
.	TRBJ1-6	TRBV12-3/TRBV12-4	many	CASSFPGVTGSNSPLHF	TGTGCCAGCAGTTTCCCAGGGGTGACGGGCTCCAATTCACCCCTCCACTTT
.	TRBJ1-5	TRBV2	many	CASRPDGGNQPQHF	TGTGCCAGCAGACCCGACGGGGGCAATCAGCCCCAGCATTTT
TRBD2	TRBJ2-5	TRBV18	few	CASSPRAGTSGTQETQYF	TGTGCCAGCTCACCGAGGGCCGGGACTAGCGGAACTCAAGAGACCCAGTACTTC
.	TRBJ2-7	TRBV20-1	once	CSAKGDGGPYEQYF	TGCAGTGCTAAAGGGGACGGGGGACCCTACGAGCAGTACTTC
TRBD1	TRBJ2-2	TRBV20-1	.	CSAGSGTGPGELFF	TGCAGTGCGGGCTCCGGGACAGGGCCCGGGGAGCTGTTTTTT
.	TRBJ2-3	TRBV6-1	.	CASRVRGALDTQYF	TGTGCCAGCAGGGTCCGCGGCGCCCTAGATACGCAGTATTTT
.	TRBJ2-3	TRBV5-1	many	CASSLGLTGSADTQYF	TGCGCCAGCAGCTTGGGATTAACAGGGTCGGCAGATACGCAGTATTTT
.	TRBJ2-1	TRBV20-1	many	CSARGGHNEQFF	TGCAGTGCTAGAGGGGGGCACAATGAGCAGTTCTTC
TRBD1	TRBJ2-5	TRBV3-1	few	CASWSRGETQYF	TGTGCCAGCTGGAGCAGGGGGGAGACCCAGTACTTC
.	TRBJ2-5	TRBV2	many	CASSEASGWETQYF	TGTGCCAGCAGTGAAGCATCGGGATGGGAGACCCAGTACTTC
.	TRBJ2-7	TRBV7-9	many	CASSSSTVYEQYF	TGTGCCAGCAGCTCTTCTACCGTCTACGAGCAGTACTTC